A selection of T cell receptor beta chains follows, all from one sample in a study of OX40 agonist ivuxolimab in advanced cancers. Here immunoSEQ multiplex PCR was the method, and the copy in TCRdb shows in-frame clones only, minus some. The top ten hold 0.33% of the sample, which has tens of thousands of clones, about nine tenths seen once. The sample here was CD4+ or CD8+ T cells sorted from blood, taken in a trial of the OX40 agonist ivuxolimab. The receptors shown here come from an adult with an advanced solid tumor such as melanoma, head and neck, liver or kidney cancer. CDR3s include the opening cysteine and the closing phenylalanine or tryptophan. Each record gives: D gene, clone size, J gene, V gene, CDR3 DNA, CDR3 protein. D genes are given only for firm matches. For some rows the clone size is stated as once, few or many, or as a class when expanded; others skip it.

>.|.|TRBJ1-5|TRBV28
TGTGCCAGCAGCTTCGGGGGGGGGCCCAATCAGCCCCAGCATTTT
CASSFGGGPNQPQHF
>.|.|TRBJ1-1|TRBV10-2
TGCGCCAGCAGTGTAGGGATTTCGGTCACTGAAGCTTTCTTT
CASSVGISVTEAFF
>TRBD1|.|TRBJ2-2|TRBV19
TGTGCCAGTAGTATAATGTTTGGGACAGAGAACACCGGGGAGCTGTTTTTT
CASSIMFGTENTGELFF
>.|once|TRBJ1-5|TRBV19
TGTGCCAGTAGTATAGTTAGTCAGAGTAATCAGCCCCAGCATTTT
CASSIVSQSNQPQHF
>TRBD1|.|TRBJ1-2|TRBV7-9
TGTGCCAGCAGCTTGACAGGGGAATTGAGGGGCTACACCTTC
CASSLTGELRGYTF
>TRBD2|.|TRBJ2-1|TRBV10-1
TGCGCCAGCAGTTTAGCCGGGACTACTTACAATGAGCAGTTCTTC
CASSLAGTTYNEQFF
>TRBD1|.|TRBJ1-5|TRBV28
TGTGCCAGCAGTTTCGGGACAGTCCCCTATAGCAATCAGCCCCAGCATTTT
CASSFGTVPYSNQPQHF
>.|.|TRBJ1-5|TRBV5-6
TGTGCCAGAGCCACGGTGGCGAATCAGCCCCAGCATTTT
CARATVANQPQHF
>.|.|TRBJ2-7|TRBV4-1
TGCGCCAGCTCCTCACCGCCCTGGGTCGGCGAGCAGTACTTC
CASSSPPWVGEQYF
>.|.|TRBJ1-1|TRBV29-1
TGCAGCGTTGACAGGGGGAACACTGAAGCTTTCTTT
CSVDRGNTEAFF
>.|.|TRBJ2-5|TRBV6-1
TGTGCCAGCAGTGAAAGGAGGGGGGGTGAGACCCAGTACTTC
CASSERRGGETQYF
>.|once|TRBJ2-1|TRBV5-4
TGTGCCAGCAGCTTGATAGGGGGCTCCTACAATGAGCAGTTCTTC
CASSLIGGSYNEQFF
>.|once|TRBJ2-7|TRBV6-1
TGTGCCAGCAGTGAAGAGTGGGGGACTGGTTTGAGCCGCTACGAGCAGTACTTC
CASSEEWGTGLSRYEQYF
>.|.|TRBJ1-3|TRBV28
TGTGCCAGCAGTGGACATACAGGGAGCTCTGGAAACACCATATATTTT
CASSGHTGSSGNTIYF
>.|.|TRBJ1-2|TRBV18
TGTGCCAGCTCACCAGTTGGGCAGGGCTATGGCTACACCTTC
CASSPVGQGYGYTF
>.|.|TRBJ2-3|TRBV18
TGTGCCAGCTCACCACCCGCGCAAAATACGCAGTATTTT
CASSPPAQNTQYF
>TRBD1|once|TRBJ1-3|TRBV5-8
TGTGCCAGCAGCTTGGGGGTGGACAGGGATGGAAACACCATATATTTT
CASSLGVDRDGNTIYF
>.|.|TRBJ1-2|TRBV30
TGTGCCGGGACGGACGCCGCCGGGATGTCGGATGGCTACACCTTC
CAGTDAAGMSDGYTF
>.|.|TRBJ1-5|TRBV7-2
TGTGCCAGCAGCTTAGGGGCCTATCAGCCCCAGCATTTT
CASSLGAYQPQHF
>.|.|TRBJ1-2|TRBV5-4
TGTGCCAGCAGCGTAGGGGGTCGCTATGGCTACACCTTC
CASSVGGRYGYTF
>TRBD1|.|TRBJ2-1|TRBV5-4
TGTGCCAGCAGCTCCGACAGGGGAACCTACAATGAGCAGTTCTTC
CASSSDRGTYNEQFF
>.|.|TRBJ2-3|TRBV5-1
TGCGCCAGCAGCTTGGCCAGCGACGGCACAGATACGCAGTATTTT
CASSLASDGTDTQYF
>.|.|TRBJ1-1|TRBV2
TGTGCCAGCGGGTATTCGGACTTGAACACTGAAGCTTTCTTT
CASGYSDLNTEAFF